This paragraph reports one T cell receptor beta chain. What it binds is not known. The CDR3 contains 16 residues. V was clipped by 0 bases and J by 1 base, with 12 bases between them. CDR1 and CDR2 (germline): SGHTS, YDEGEE. A universal primer site came from template switching; cDNA carried unique molecular identifiers. One entry per CDR3 protein, called by TCRdb with MiXCR from the 5' RACE reads. The sample holds 450,000 or so distinct CDR3 sequences, 12% to 15% seen once. These data belong to a study of identical twins. Study-level results: Models came in too low on out-of-frame TCR alpha sharing in monozygotic twins. Twins' surplus sharing was weaker for beta out-of-frame sequences.

The same sample was also studied in work on yellow fever vaccine responses in identical twins. That report notes: Twins reportedly appeared to share part of their vaccine T cell response while keeping part individual.

This chain links TRBV5-8 with TRBJ2-3; perhaps TRBD1 as D (5 bases). The clonotype originates from a woman aged 18-29 years in good health. The sample taken for sequencing was CD4+ T cells sorted from blood. Written as DNA, the CDR3 is TGTGCCAGCAGCTTGGCTTCTGGACACCGCACAGATACGCAGTATTTT. It is translated as CASSLASGHRTDTQYF.